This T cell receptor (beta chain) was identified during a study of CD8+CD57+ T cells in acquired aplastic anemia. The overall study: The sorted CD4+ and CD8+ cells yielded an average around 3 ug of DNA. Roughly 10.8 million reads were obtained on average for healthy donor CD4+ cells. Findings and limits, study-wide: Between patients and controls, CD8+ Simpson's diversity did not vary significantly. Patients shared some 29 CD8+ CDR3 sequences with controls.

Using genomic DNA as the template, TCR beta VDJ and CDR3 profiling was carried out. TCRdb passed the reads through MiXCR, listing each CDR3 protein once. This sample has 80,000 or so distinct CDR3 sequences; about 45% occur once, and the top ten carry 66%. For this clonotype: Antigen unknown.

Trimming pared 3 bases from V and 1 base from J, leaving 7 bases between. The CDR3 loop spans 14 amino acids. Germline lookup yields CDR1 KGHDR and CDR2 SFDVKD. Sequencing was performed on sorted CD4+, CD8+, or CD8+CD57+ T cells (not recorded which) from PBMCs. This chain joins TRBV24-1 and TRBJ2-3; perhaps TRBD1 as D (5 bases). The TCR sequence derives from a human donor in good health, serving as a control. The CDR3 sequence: CATSDPTGTDTQYF. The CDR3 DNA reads TGTGCCACCAGTGATCCGACAGGCACAGATACGCAGTATTTT.